What follows is one T cell receptor beta chain and its context. Its target is unknown. Trimming left V 6 bases short and J 5 bases short, with 18 bases between. The germline CDR1 and CDR2 sequences are MDHEN and SYDVKM. This CDR3 has 15 amino acids. These data are taken from a study of shared clonotypes between healthy human individuals. General study results and limits: Estimated clonotype richness was generally higher in naive than memory subsets.

This table comes from immunoSEQ multiplex PCR, and its TCRdb copy is limited to in-frame clones, with some not included. This sample has some 680,000 clones, with around 73% found just once. The sample consisted of memory CD4+ T cells sorted from blood. Subset indicated: CD45RA-negative fraction. The TCR originated in a woman aged 25 to 45 in good health. The genes are TRBV28 and TRBJ2-3; D remains unclear. The DNA of the CDR3 is TGTGCCAGCAGCCCCAGTGGTCTAGTTATAGATACGCAGTATTTT. Translated, it gives CASSPSGLVIDTQYF.